This T cell receptor (beta chain) was identified in a study of PD-1 blockade in classical Hodgkin lymphoma. As to this clone: Antigen unknown.

There was relapse after autologous stem cell transplantation in every patient, and there was variation in brentuximab vedotin exposure. General study findings and limits: Complete responders matched newly diagnosed patients in baseline diversity. Relapsed/refractory patients reportedly had lower baseline diversity than newly diagnosed patients.

The method was immunoSEQ multiplex PCR; TCRdb's version includes in-frame clones alone and lacks a portion of them. The sample has 70,000 to 85,000 clones, about 92% seen once; the top ten hold over 6.5%. Germline CDR1 and CDR2: SGHVS and FNYEAQ. The CDR3 length is 13 residues. The germline V and J ends were trimmed by 2 bases and 3 bases, with 8 bases remaining between them. The chain couples TRBV7-6 to TRBJ2-7; D call uncertain. The TCR originated in a human donor with classical Hodgkin lymphoma. The sample here was peripheral blood mononuclear cells (PBMCs), taken at baseline. CDR3 region: CASSLSAGYEQYF. CDR3 in DNA: TGTGCCAGCAGCTTATCGGCAGGCTACGAGCAGTACTTC.